The sequence of this T cell receptor beta chain was determined in a study of PD-L1 blockade in urothelial cancer (dated by TCRdb to 2017 to 2019). In the study overall: All patients started therapy around 2014 and received atezolizumab 1,200 mg intravenously every 3 weeks. Pretreatment blood TCR-seq was available for around 29 patients, at least one posttreatment blood collection was obtained for approximately 24 patients, and tumor TCR-seq was available for approximately 24 patients. About nine tenths of the roughly 29 patients were males with bladder-origin urothelial cancer, and about 60% of the 29 reported a prior smoking history. Somatic, immune and clinical correlates of response to PD-L1 blockade with atezolizumab in urothelial cancer were the focus of an exploratory multi-omic analysis. An ECOG performance status of 0 or 1 was recorded for the patients, and 0 to 3 prior chemotherapy regimens had been received by the patients. Whole exome sequencing and RNA sequencing of pretreatment tumors were performed alongside TCR sequencing in the same patients. Nine patients reached durable clinical benefit, while 15 to 20 patients did not. TCR sequencing covered pretreatment tumor samples and matched, serially collected peripheral blood taken before and after atezolizumab treatment. Blood samples yielded a median of roughly 150,000 T cells and 65,000 to 95,000 unique TCRs, with median clonality approximately 0.08. Blood samples were analyzed at two time points: 3 weeks after treatment start (second dose) and 6 weeks after treatment start. Progression-free survival longer than 6 months counted as durable clinical benefit, and TCR features were additionally tested against both progression-free and overall survival. The research as a whole found: Patients with durable benefit showed greater expansion of tumor-associated TCR clones in peripheral blood 3 weeks after starting treatment (n ≈ 23, p = 0.022). Small sample size (n ≈ 28) and many exploratory analyses mean the results are intended to be hypothesis-generating. A pretreatment peripheral blood TCR clonality below the median was linked to improved progression-free and overall survival.

Synthetic TCR analog templates were spiked into each PCR to estimate absolute template abundance from read counts. TCRbeta CDR3 regions were amplified from genomic DNA with bias-controlled V and J gene primers using the immunoSEQ assay. Rearranged TCRbeta segments were sequenced at approximately 20X coverage. On the authors' methods: Sequencing errors were corrected by clustering and CDR3s were annotated against IMGT to assign V, D and J genes. Downstream analyses used only productive TCRbeta rearrangements and left out out-of-frame or stop-codon sequences. Clonality was computed as one minus Shannon entropy normalized by the log of the number of unique productive sequences. Clones differing between time points or between blood and tumor were identified by Fisher's exact test with Benjamini-Hochberg correction at adjusted p below 0.01. In TCRdb, the immuneACCESS table is reduced to in-frame sequences with V and J assigned. These tables do not hold every clone; where another copy was compared, an unresolved V gene accounts for under half, and the others remain unexplained. V and J calls and clone size come straight from that table; D and trimming were deduced from the DNA. The sample contains roughly 120,000 clones, about 89% of them found a single time. Clones ranked in the top ten supply approximately 1.7% of the sample.

About this clone: No antigen is known for it. The sample holds no much larger clone one base away, and base qualities are not on file.

The sample's time point label, in plain terms: peripheral blood 6 weeks after treatment start. The cohort included 29 patients with locally advanced or metastatic urothelial carcinoma who were treated at Memorial Sloan Kettering on a trial protocol. Peripheral blood mononuclear cells were collected pretreatment and during treatment, with between 1 and 8 total time points per patient. The Qiagen DNeasy Blood extraction kit was used to purify genomic DNA from total PBMCs and from tumor samples. Collected pretreatment and during treatment, PBMCs were isolated and stored as previously described. CDR1 and CDR2 (SGHDT, YYEEEE) derive from the germline V gene. Measured from the cysteine to the phenylalanine, the CDR3 is 15 residues long. Just the 45-base CDR3 DNA is kept, in frame starting at base 1. The germline ends are 15 bases apart after V is trimmed by 7 bases and J by 1 base.

This clonotype was obtained from a man in his 60s with urothelial cancer. Sequenced material: PBMCs, taken around atezolizumab (anti-PD-L1) treatment. In this chain, TRBV5-6 is recombined with TRBJ1-5; TRBD1 could be the D gene, as 5 bases match. The encoded CDR3 is CASANWGLSNQPQHF. The DNA is TGTGCCAGCGCAAACTGGGGCCTGAGCAATCAGCCCCAGCATTTT.